The subject of this entry is one T cell receptor beta chain. The data derive from a study of blood T cell repertoires in COVID-19. As for the study in general: PBMCs, B-cell-depleted T cells, or T cells were the source of the cDNA or gDNA that made up the material.

Here immunoSEQ multiplex PCR was the method, and the copy in TCRdb shows in-frame clones only, minus some. The sample holds 200,000 to 300,000 clones, approximately 86% seen once. CDR1 is LNHDA and CDR2 is SQIVND in the germline V gene (reference sequence). This CDR3 is built from 13 residues. The V and J ends lost 2 bases and 7 bases respectively, with 11 bases between them. The TCR originated in a man younger than 45 with active or convalescent COVID-19. The V and J genes are TRBV19 and TRBJ1-2, with D uncertain. The specimen sequenced was peripheral blood. The CDR3 DNA reads as TGTGCCAGTAGTATAACGGTGTTCGGTGGCTACACCTTC. This gives the protein CASSITVFGGYTF.